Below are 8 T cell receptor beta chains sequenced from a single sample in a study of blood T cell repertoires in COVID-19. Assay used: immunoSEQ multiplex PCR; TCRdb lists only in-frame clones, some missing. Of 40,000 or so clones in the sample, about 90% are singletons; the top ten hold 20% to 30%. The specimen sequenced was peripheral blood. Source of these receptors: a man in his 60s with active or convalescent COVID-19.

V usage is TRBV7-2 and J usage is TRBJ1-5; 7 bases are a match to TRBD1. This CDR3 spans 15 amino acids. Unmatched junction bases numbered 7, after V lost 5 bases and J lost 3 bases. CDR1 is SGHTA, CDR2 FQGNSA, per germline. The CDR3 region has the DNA TGTGCCAGCAGCGTGGACAGGATCCCCAATCAGCCCCAGCATTTT. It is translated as CASSVDRIPNQPQHF.

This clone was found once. CDR3 DNA sequence: TGCGCCAGCAGACTAGCGGTAAACAATGAGCAGTTCTTC. This translates into CASRLAVNNEQFF. The V and J genes are TRBV10-2 and TRBJ2-1; 8 bases align to TRBD2. The germline gives CDR1 WSHSY, CDR2 SAAADI. This CDR3 spans 13 amino acids. After removal of 6 bases from V and 5 bases from J, the junction contained 3 bases not matched to a gene.

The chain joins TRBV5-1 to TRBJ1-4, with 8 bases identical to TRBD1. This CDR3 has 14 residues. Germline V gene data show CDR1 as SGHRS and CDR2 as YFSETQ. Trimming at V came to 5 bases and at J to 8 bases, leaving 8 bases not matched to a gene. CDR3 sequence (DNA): TGCGCCAGCAGTTCAGGGGGCGCAGGGGAAAAACTGTTTTTT. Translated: CASSSGGAGEKLFF. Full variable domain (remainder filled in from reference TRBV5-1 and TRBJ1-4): KAGVTQTPRYLIKTRGQQVTLSCSPISGHRSVSWYQQTPGQGLQFLFEYFSETQRNKGNFPGRFSGRQFSNSRSEMNVSTLELGDSALYLCASSSGGAGEKLFFGSGTQLSVL.

This CDR3 reads CASSRRGLTSSYEQYF. CDR3 sequence (DNA): TGTGCCAGCAGCAGACGGGGACTGACCAGCTCCTACGAGCAGTACTTC. V and J are TRBV5-6 and TRBJ2-7, with TRBD2 as a possible D gene (6 bases). The CDR3 consists of 16 residues. V lost 4 bases to trimming and J lost 0 bases, with 17 bases between them. Per germline, CDR1 SGHDT and CDR2 YYEEEE.

DNA of the CDR3: TGTGCCAGCAGTTTTCGATCAGGGGATCCTACGCAGTATTTT. Amino acids: CASSFRSGDPTQYF. This sequence joins TRBV27 and TRBJ2-3; D may be TRBD1 (6 bases). CDR3 length: 14 amino acids. From germline, CDR1 is MNHEY and CDR2 SMNVEV (reference sequence). V was clipped by 3 bases and J by 8 bases, with 15 bases between them.

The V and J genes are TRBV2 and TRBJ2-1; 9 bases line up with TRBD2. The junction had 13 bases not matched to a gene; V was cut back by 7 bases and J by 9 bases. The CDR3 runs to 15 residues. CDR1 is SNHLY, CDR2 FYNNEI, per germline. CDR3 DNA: TGTGCCAGCAACGAGAAGAGTCTAGCGGGACTTGAGCAGTTCTTC. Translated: CASNEKSLAGLEQFF. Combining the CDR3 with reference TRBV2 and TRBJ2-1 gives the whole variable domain EPEVTQTPSHQVTQMGQEVILRCVPISNHLYFYWYRQILGQKVEFLVSFYNNEISEKSEIFDDQFSVERPDGSNFTLKIRSTKLEDSAMYFCASNEKSLAGLEQFFGPGTRLTVL.

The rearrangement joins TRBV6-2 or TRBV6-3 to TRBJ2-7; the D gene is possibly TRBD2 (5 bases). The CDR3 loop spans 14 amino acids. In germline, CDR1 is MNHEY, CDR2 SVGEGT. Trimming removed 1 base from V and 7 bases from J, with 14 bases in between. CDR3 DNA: TGTGCCAGCAGTTACTTAGTCCTAGCTGGTGAGCAGTACTTC. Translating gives CASSYLVLAGEQYF.

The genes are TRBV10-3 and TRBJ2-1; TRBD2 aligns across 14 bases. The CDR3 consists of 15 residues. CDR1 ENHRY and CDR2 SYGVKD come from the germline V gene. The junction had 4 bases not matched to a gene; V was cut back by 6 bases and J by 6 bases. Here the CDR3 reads CAISEGTSGSNEQFF. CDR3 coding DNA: TGTGCCATCAGCGAAGGGACTAGCGGGAGCAATGAGCAGTTCTTC.